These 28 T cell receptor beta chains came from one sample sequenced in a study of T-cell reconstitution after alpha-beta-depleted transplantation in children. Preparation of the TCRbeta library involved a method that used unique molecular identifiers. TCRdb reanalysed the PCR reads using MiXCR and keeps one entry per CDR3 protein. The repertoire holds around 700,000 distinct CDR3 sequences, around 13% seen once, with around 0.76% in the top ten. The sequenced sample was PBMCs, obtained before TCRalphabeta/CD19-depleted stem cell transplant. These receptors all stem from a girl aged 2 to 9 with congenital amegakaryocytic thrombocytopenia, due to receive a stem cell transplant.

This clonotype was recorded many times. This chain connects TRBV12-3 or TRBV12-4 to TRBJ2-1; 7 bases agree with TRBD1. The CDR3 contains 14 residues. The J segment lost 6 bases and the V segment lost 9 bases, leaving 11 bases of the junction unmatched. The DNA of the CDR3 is TGTGCCAGTGGAGCTAGGGGGCACGGCAATGAGCAGTTCTTC. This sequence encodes CASGARGHGNEQFF.

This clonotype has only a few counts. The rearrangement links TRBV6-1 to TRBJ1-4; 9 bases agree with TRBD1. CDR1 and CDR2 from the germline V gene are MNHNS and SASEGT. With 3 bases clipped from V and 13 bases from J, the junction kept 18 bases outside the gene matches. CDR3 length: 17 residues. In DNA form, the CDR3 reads TGTGCCAGCAGTGACAATCCGGGACAGGGATTCTATAGTGTACTGTTTTTT. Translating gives CASSDNPGQGFYSVLFF.

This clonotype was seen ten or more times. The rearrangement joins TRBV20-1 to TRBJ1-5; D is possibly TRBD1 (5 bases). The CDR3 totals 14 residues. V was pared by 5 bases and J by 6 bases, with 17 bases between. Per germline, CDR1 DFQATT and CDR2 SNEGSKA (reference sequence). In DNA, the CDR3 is TGCAGTGCTCCAGAGGCAGGGCTAAGTCAGCCCCAGCATTTT. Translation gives CSAPEAGLSQPQHF.

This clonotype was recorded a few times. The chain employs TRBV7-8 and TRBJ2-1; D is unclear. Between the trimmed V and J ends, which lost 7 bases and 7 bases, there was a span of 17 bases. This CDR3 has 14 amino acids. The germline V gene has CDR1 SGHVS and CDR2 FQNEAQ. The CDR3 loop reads CASTNMGALNEQFF. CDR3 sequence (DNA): TGTGCCAGCACGAATATGGGCGCACTAAATGAGCAGTTCTTC.

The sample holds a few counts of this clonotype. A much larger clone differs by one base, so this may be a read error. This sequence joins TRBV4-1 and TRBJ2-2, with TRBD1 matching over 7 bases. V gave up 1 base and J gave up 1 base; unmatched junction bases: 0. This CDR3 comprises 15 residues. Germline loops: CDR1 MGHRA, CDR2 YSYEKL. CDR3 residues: CASSQGTGNTGELFF. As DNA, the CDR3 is TGCGCCAGCAGCCAAGGGACAGGGAACACCGGGGAGCTGTTTTTT.

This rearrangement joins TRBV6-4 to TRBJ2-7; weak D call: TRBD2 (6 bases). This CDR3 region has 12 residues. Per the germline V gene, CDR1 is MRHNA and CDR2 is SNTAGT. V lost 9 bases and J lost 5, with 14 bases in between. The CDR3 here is CAREREPNEQYF. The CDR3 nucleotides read TGTGCCAGGGAACGGGAGCCCAACGAGCAGTACTTC.

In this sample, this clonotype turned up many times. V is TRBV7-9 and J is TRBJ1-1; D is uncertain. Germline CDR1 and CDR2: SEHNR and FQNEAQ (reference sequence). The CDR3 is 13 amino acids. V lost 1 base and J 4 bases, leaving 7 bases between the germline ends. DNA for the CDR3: TGTGCCAGCAGCTTAGAGACACTCACTGAAGCTTTCTTT. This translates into CASSLETLTEAFF.

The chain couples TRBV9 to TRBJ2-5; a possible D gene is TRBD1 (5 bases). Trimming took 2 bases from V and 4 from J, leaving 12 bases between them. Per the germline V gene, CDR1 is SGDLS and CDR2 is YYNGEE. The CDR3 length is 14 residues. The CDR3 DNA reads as TGTGCCAGCAGCGTCAGCCAGGGTGGAGAGACCCAGTACTTC. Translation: CASSVSQGGETQYF.

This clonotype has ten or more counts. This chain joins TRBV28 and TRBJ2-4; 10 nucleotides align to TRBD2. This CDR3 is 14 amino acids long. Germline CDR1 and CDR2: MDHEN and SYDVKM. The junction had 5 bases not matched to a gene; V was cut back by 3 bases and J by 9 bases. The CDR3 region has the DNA TGTGCCAGCAGTTTTACTAGCGGGAACGCCATTCAGTACTTC. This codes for CASSFTSGNAIQYF. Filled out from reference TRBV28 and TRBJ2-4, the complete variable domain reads DVKVTQSSRYLVKRTGEKVFLECVQDMDHENMFWYRQDPGLGLRLIYFSYDVKMKEKGDIPEGYSVSREKKERFSLILESASTNQTSMYLCASSFTSGNAIQYFGAGTRLSVL.

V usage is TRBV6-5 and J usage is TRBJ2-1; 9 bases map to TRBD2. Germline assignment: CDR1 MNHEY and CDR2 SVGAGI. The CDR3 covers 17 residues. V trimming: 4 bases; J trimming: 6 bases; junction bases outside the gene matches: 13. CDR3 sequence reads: CASSSHWRGGRVNEQFF. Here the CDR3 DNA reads TGTGCCAGCAGTTCCCATTGGCGGGGGGGGCGGGTCAATGAGCAGTTCTTC.

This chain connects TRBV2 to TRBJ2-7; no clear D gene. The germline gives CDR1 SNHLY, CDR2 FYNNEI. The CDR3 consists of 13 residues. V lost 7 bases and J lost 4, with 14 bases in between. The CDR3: CASNSGFGYEQYF. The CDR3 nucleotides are TGTGCCAGCAACAGTGGGTTTGGTTACGAGCAGTACTTC.

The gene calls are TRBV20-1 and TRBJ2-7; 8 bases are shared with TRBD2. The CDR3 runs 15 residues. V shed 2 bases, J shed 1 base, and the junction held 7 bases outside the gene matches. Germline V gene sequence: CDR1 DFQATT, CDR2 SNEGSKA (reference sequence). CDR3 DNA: TGCAGTGCTAGACCGGGGGGGTCGTATTCCTACGAGCAGTACTTC. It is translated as CSARPGGSYSYEQYF.

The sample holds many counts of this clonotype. DNA for the CDR3: TGCAGTGCTCTCTCTCCGGCTCGAGGCCCCTACAATGAGCAGTTCTTC. This encodes CSALSPARGPYNEQFF. The chain uses TRBV20-1 and TRBJ2-1; no clear D gene. Germline V lookup: CDR1 DFQATT, CDR2 SNEGSKA (reference sequence). Trimming stripped 5 bases from V and 2 bases from J, with 19 bases between. This CDR3 spans 16 amino acids.

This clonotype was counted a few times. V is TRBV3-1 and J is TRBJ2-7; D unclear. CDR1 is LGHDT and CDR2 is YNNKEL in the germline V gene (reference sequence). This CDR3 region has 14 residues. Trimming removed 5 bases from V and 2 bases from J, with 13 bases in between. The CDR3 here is CASSNRVVPYEQYF. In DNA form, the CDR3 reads TGTGCCAGCAGCAATCGTGTCGTGCCCTACGAGCAGTACTTC.

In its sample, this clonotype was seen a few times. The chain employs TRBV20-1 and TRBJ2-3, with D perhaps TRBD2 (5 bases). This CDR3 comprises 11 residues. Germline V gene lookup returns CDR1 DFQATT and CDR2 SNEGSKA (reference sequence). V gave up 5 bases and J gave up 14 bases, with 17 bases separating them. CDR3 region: CSAQRTQDRYF. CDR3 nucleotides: TGCAGTGCTCAACGGACTCAAGATCGGTATTTT.

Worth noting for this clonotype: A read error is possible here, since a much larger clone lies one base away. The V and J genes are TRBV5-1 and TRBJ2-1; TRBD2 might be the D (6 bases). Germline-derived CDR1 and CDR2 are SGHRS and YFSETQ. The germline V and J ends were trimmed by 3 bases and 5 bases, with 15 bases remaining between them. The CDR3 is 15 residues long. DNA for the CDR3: TGCGCCAGCAGCTCTTTAGCGGAGACCCACAATGAGCAGTTCTTC. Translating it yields CASSSLAETHNEQFF. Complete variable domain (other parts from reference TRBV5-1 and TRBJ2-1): KAGVTQTPRYLIKTRGQQVTLSCSPISGHRSVSWYQQTPGQGLQFLFEYFSETQRNKGNFPGRFSGRQFSNSRSEMNVSTLELGDSALYLCASSSLAETHNEQFFGPGTRLTVL.

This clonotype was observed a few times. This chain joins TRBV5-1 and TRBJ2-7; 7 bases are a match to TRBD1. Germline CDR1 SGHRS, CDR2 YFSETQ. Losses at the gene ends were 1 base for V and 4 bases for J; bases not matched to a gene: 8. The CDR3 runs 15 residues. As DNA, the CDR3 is TGCGCCAGCAGCTTGTTGTCCGGGACAGCTTACGAGCAGTACTTC. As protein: CASSLLSGTAYEQYF.

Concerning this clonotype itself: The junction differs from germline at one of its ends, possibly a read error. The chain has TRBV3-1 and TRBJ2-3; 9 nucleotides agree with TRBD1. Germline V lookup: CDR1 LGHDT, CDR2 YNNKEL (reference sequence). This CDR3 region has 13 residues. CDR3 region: CASSQKPDRGSPF. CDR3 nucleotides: TGTGCCAGCAGCCAAAAACCGGACAGGGGTTCCCCTTTT.

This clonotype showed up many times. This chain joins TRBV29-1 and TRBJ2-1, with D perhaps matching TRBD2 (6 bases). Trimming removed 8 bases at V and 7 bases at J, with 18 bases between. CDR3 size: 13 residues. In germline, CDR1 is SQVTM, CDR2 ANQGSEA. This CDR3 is CSPITPGVNEQFF. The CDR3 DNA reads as TGCAGCCCTATTACGCCGGGGGTAAATGAGCAGTTCTTC.

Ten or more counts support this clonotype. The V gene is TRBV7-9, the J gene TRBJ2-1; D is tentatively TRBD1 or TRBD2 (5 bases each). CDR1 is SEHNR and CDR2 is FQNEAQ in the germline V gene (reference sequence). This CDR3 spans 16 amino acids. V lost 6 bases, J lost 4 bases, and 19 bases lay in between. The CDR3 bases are TGTGCCAGCAGTTTTACAATCCCCGGGGCATACAATGAGCAGTTCTTC. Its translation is CASSFTIPGAYNEQFF.

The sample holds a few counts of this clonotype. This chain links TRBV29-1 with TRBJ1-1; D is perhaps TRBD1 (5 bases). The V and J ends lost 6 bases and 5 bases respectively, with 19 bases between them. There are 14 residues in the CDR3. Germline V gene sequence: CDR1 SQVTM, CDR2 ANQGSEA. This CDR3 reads CSVAGPGSRTEAFF. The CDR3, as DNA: TGCAGCGTCGCTGGTCCAGGGAGTCGGACTGAAGCTTTCTTT.

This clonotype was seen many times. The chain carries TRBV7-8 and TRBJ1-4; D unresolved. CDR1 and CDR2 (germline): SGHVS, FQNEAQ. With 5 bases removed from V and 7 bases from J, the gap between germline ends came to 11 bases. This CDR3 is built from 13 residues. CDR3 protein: CASSPLWGEKLFF. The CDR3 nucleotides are TGTGCCAGCAGCCCGCTGTGGGGTGAAAAACTGTTTTTT. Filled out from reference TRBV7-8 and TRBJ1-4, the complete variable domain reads GAGVSQSPRYKVAKRGQDVALRCDPISGHVSLFWYQQALGQGPEFLTYFQNEAQLDKSGLPSDRFFAERPEGSVSTLKIQRTQQEDSAVYLCASSPLWGEKLFFGSGTQLSVL.

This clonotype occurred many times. CDR3 residues: CASMSPYQPQHF. CDR3 coding DNA: TGTGCCAGCATGTCCCCCTATCAGCCCCAGCATTTT. The chain uses TRBV28 and TRBJ1-5; D gene uncertain. From germline, CDR1 is MDHEN and CDR2 SYDVKM. Deletions cut 7 bases from V and 5 bases from J, with 9 bases between. The CDR3 covers 12 residues.

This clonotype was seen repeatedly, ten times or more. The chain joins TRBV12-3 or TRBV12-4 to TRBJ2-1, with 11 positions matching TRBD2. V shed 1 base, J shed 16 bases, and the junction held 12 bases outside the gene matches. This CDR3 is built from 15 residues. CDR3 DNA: TGTGCCAGCAGTTTAGTGGTGGCACTAGCGGGAGAATTTTTCTTC. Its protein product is CASSLVVALAGEFFF.

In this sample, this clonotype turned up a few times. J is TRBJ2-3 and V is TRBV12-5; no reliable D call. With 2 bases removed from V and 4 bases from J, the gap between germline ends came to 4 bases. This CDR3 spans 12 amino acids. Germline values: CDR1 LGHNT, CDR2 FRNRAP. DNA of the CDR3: TGTGCTAGTGGTTTGACGGCAGATACGCAGTATTTT. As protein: CASGLTADTQYF.

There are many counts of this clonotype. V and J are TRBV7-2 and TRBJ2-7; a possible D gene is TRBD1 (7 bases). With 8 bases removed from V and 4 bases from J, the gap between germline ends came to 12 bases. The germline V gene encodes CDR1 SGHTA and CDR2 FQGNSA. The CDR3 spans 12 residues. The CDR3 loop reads CASRGTAYEQYF. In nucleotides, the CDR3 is TGTGCCAGCCGCGGGACAGCTTACGAGCAGTACTTC.

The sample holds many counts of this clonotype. CDR3 residues: CASSLLGSGTSTDTQYF. The CDR3 DNA is TGCGCCAGCAGCTTGTTGGGTAGCGGGACTAGCACAGATACGCAGTATTTT. This sequence joins TRBV5-1 and TRBJ2-3, with TRBD2 matching over 8 bases. The J segment lost 0 bases and the V segment lost 1 base, leaving 7 bases of the junction unmatched. The CDR3 covers 17 residues. The germline CDR1 and CDR2 sequences are SGHRS and YFSETQ.

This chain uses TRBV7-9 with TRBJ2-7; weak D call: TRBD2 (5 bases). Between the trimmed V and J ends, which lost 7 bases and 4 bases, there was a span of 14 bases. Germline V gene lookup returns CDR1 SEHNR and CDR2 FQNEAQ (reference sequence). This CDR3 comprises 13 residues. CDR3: CASTRDVRYEQYF. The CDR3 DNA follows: TGTGCCAGCACGAGGGATGTGCGGTACGAGCAGTACTTC.